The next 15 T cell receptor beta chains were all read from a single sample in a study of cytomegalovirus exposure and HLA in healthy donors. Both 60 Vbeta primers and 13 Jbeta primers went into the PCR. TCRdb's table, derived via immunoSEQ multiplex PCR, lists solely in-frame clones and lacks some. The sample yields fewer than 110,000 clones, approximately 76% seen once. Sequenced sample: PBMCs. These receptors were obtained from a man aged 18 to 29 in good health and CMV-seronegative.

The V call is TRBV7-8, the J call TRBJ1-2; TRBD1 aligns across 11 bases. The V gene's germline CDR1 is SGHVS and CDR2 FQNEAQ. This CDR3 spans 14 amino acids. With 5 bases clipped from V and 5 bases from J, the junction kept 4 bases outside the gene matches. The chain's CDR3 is CASSGGQGGYGYTF. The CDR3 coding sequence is TGTGCCAGCAGCGGGGGACAGGGGGGATATGGCTACACCTTC. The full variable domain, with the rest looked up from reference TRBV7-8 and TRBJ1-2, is GAGVSQSPRYKVAKRGQDVALRCDPISGHVSLFWYQQALGQGPEFLTYFQNEAQLDKSGLPSDRFFAERPEGSVSTLKIQRTQQEDSAVYLCASSGGQGGYGYTFGSGTRLTVV.

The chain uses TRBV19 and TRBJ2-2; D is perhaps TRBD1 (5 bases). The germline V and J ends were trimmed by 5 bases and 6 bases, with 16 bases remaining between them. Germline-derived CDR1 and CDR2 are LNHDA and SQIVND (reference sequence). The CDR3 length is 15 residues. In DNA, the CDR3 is TGTGCCAGTAGTGGGGAAGGAAGGGGCGCCGGGGAGCTGTTTTTT. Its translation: CASSGEGRGAGELFF. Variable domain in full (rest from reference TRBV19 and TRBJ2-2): DGGITQSPKYLFRKEGQNVTLSCEQNLNHDAMYWYRQDPGQGLRLIYYSQIVNDFQKGDIAEGYSVSREKKESFPLTVTSAQKNPTAFYLCASSGEGRGAGELFFGEGSRLTVL.

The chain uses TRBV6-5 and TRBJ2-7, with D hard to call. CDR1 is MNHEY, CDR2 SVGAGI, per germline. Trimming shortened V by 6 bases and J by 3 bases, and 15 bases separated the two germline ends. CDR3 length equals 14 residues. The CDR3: CASRTNSQIYEQYF. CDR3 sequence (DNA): TGTGCCAGCAGAACCAATTCACAGATCTACGAGCAGTACTTC.

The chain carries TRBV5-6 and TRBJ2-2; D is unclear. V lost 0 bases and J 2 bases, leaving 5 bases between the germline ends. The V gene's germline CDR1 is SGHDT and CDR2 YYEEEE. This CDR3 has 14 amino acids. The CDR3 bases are TGTGCCAGCAGCTTGGCCACTAACACCGGGGAGCTGTTTTTT. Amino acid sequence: CASSLATNTGELFF.

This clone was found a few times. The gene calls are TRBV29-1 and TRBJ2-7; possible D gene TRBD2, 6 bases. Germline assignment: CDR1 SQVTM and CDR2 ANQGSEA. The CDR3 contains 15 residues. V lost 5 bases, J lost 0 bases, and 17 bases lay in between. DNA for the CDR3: TGCAGCGTTTTTGAGGTGGAGGGAGACTCCTACGAGCAGTACTTC. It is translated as CSVFEVEGDSYEQYF.

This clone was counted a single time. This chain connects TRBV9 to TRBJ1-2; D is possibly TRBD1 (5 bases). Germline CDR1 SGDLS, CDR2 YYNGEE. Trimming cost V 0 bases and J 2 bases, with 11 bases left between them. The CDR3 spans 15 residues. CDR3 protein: CASSVDPTVNYGYTF. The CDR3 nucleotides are TGTGCCAGCAGCGTAGATCCGACAGTGAACTATGGCTACACCTTC.

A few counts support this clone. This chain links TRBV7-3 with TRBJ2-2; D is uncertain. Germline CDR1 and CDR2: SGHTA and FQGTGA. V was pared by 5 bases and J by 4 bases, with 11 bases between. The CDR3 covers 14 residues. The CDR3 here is CASSLWASTGELFF. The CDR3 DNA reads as TGTGCCAGCAGCCTCTGGGCCTCCACCGGGGAGCTGTTTTTT.

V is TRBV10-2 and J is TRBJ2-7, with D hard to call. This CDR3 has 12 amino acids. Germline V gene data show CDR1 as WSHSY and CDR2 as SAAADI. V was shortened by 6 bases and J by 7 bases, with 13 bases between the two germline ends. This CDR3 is CASSGVGWEQYF. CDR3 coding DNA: TGCGCCAGCAGCGGAGTAGGCTGGGAGCAGTACTTC.

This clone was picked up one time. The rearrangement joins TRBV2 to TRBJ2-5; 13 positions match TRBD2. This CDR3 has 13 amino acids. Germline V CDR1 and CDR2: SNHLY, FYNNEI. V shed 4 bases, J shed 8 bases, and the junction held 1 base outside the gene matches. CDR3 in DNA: TGTGCCAGCAGTGGACTAGCGGGGGGAACCCAGTACTTC. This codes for CASSGLAGGTQYF.

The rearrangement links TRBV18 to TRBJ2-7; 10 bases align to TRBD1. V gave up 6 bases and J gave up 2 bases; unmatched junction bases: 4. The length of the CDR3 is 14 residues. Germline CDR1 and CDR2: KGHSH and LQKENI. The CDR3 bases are TGTGCCAGCTCGCCGGGACAGGGGACCTACGAGCAGTACTTC. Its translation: CASSPGQGTYEQYF.

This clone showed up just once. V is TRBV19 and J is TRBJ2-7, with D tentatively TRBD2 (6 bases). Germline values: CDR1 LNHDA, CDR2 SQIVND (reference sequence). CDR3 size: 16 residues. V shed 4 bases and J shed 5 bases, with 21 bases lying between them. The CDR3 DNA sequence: TGTGCCAGTAGTACCCCGGGACTCCTGGGGCGCGACGAGCAGTACTTC. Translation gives CASSTPGLLGRDEQYF.

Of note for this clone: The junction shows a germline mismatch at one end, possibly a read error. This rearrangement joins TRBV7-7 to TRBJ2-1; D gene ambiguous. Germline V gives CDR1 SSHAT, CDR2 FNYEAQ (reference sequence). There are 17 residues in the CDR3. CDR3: CASSFSPVQNSYNEQFF. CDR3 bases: TGTGCTAGCAGCTTTTCGCCAGTACAAAACTCCTACAATGAGCAGTTCTTC.

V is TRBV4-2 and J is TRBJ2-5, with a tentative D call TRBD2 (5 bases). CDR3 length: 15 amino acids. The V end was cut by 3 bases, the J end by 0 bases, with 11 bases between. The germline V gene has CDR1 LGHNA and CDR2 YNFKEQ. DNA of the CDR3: TGTGCCAGCAGCCAGGCTACTAGAGACCAAGAGACCCAGTACTTC. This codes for CASSQATRDQETQYF.

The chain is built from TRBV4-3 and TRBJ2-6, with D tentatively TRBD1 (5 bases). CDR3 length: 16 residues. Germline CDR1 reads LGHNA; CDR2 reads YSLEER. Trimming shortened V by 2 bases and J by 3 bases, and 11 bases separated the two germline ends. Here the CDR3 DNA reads TGCGCCAGCAGCCAACAAACAGGTAGTGGGGCCAACGTCCTGACTTTC. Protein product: CASSQQTGSGANVLTF.

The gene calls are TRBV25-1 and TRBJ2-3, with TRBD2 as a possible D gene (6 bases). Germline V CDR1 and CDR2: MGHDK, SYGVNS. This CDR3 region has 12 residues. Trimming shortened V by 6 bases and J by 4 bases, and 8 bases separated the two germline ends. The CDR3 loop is CASRRLADTQYF. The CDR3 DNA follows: TGTGCCAGCAGAAGACTAGCAGATACGCAGTATTTT.